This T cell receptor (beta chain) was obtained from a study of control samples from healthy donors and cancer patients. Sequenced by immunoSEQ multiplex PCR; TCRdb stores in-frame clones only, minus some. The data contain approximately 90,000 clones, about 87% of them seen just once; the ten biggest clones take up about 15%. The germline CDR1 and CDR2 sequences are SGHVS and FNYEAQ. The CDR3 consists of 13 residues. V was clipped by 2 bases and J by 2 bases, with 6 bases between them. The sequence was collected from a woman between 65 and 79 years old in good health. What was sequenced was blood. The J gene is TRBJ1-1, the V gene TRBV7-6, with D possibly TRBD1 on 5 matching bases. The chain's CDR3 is CASSLQGNTEAFF. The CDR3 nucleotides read TGTGCCAGCAGCTTACAGGGAAACACTGAAGCTTTCTTT.